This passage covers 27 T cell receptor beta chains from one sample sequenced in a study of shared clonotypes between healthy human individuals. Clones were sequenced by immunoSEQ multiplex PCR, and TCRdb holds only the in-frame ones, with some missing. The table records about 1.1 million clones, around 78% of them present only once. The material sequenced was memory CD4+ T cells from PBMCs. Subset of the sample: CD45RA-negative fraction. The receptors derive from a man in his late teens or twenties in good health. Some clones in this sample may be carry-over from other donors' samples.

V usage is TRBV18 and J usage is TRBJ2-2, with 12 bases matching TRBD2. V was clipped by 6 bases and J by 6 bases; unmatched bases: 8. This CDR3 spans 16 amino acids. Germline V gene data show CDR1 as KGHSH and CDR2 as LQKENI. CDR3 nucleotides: TGTGCCAGCTCTCCCCTAGCGGGAGGGCCCGCCGGGGAGCTGTTTTTT. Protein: CASSPLAGGPAGELFF. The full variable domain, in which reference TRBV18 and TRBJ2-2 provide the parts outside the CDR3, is NAGVMQNPRHLVRRRGQEARLRCSPMKGHSHVYWYRQLPEEGLKFMVYLQKENIIDESGMPKERFSAEFPKEGPSILRIQQVVRGDSAAYFCASSPLAGGPAGELFFGEGSRLTVL.

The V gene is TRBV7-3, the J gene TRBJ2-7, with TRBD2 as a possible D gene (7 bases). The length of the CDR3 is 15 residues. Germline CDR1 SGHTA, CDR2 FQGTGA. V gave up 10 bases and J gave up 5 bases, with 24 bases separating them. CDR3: CATFGGAGYLDEQYF. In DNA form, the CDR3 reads TGTGCCACTTTTGGGGGGGCAGGTTATCTGGACGAGCAGTACTTC.

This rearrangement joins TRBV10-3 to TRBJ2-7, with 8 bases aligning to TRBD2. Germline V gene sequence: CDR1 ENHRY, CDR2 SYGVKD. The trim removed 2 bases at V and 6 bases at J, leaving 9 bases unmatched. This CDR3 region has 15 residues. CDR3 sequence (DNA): TGTGCCATCAGTGAGCCGCCGGGGGCGGGGGGCGAGCAGTACTTC. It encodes CAISEPPGAGGEQYF.

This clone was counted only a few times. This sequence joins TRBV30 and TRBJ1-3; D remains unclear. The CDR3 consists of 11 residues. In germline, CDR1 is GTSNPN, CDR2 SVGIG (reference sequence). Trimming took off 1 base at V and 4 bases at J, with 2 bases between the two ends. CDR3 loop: CAWSEGNTIYF. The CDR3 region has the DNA TGTGCCTGGAGTGAAGGAAACACCATATATTTT. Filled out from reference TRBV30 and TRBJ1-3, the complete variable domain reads SQTIHQWPATLVQPVGSPLSLECTVEGTSNPNLYWYRQAAGRGLQLLFYSVGIGQISSEVPQNLSASRPQDRQFILSSKKLLLSDSGFYLCAWSEGNTIYFGEGSWLTVV.

CDR3 loop: CAISESAARATYGYTF. CDR3 DNA sequence: TGTGCCATCAGTGAGTCGGCAGCTCGAGCGACCTATGGCTACACCTTC. The chain links TRBV10-3 to TRBJ1-2; D call uncertain. The CDR3 extends over 16 amino acids. The ends were cut back, 0 bases at V and 4 bases at J, with 15 bases in the middle. CDR1 and CDR2 (germline): ENHRY, SYGVKD.

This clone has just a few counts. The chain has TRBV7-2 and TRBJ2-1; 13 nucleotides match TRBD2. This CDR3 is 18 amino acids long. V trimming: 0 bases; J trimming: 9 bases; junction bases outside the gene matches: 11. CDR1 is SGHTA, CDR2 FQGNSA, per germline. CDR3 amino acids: CASSLAVRLAGGMGEQFF. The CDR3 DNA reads TGTGCCAGCAGCTTAGCTGTGCGACTAGCGGGAGGTATGGGTGAGCAGTTCTTC. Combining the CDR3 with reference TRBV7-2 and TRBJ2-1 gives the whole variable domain GAGVSQSPSNKVTEKGKDVELRCDPISGHTALYWYRQSLGQGLEFLIYFQGNSAPDKSGLPSDRFSAERTGGSVSTLTIQRTQQEDSAVYLCASSLAVRLAGGMGEQFFGPGTRLTVL.

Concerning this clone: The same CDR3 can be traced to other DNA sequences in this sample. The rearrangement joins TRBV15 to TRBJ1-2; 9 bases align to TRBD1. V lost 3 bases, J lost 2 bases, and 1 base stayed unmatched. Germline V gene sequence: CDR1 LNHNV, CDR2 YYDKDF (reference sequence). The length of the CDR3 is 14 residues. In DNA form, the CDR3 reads TGTGCCACCAGCAGGGACAGGGGAAACTATGGCTACACCTTC. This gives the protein CATSRDRGNYGYTF.

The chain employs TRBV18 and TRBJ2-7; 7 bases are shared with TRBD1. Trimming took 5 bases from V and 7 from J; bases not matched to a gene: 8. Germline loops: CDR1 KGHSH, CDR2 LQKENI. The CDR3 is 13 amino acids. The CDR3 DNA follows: TGTGCCAGCTCATCGGACAGGTCTGGGGAGCAGTACTTC. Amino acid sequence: CASSSDRSGEQYF.

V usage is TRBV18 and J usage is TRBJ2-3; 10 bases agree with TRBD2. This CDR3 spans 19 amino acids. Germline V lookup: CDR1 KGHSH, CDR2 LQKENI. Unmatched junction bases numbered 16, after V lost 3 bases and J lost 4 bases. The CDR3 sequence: CASSPTLSSSGSWADTQYF. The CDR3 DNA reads TGTGCCAGCTCACCGACCCTCAGTTCTAGCGGGAGTTGGGCAGATACGCAGTATTTT.

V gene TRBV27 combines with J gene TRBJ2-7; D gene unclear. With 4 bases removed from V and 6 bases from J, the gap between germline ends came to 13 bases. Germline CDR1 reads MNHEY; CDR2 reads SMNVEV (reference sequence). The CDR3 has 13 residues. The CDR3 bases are TGTGCCAGCAGTTCGAGGAGACCCCCCGAGCAGTACTTC. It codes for CASSSRRPPEQYF.

The DNA of the CDR3 is TGTGCCAGCAGCCCCAAGGACAGGGGTATTTCCTACGAGCAGTACTTC. The encoded protein is CASSPKDRGISYEQYF. This chain connects TRBV11-3 to TRBJ2-7, with 9 bases fitting TRBD1. CDR1 and CDR2 from the germline V gene are SGHNT and YENEEA. This CDR3 contains 16 residues. V shed 5 bases, J shed 1 base, and the junction held 9 bases outside the gene matches.

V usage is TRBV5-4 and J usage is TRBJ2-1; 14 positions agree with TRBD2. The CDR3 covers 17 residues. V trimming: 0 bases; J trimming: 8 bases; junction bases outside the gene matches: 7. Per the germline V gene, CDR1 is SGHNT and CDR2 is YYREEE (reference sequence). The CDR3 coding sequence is TGTGCCAGCAGCTTGGCCAAGACTAGCGGGAGGGGGGATGAGCAGTTCTTC. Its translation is CASSLAKTSGRGDEQFF.

In DNA, the CDR3 is TGCGCCAGCAGTGATGAGCGGACCACAGATACGCAGTATTTT. Translation: CASSDERTTDTQYF. The chain couples TRBV10-1 to TRBJ2-3, with D possibly matching TRBD2 (5 bases). The CDR3 is 14 residues long. Trimming stripped 3 bases from V and 2 bases from J, with 9 bases between. Per the germline V gene, CDR1 is WNHNN and CDR2 is SYGVQD (reference sequence).

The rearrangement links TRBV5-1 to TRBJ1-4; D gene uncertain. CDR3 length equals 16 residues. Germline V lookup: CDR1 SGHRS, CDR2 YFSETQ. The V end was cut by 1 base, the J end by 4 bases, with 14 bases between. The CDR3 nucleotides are TGCGCCAGCAGCTTGCCTAGTGGTGGTTTTAATGAAAAACTGTTTTTT. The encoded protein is CASSLPSGGFNEKLFF.

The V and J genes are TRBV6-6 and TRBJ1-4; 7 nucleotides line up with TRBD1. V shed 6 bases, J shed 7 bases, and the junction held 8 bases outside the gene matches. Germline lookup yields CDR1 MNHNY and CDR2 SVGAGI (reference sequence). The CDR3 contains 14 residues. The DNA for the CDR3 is TGTGCCAGCAGGGAGGCAGGGGGAGGTGAAAAACTGTTTTTT. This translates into CASREAGGGEKLFF.

The DNA for the CDR3 is TGTGCCAGCAGCCAATTCCTGATGAACACTGAAGCTTTCTTT. It encodes CASSQFLMNTEAFF. The chain recombines TRBV5-6 with TRBJ1-1, with D uncertain. The germline V gene has CDR1 SGHDT and CDR2 YYEEEE. CDR3 size: 14 residues. Between the trimmed V and J ends, which lost 4 bases and 0 bases, there was a span of 10 bases.

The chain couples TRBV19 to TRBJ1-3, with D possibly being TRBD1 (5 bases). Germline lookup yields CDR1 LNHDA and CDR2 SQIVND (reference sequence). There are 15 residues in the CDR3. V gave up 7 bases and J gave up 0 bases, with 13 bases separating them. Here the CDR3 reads CASTLTGDSGNTIYF. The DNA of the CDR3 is TGTGCCAGTACTCTAACGGGGGACTCTGGAAACACCATATATTTT.

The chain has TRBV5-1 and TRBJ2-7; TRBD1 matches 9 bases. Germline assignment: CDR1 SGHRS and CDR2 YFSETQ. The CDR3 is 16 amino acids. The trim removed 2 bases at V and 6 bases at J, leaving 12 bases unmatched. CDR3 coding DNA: TGCGCCAGCAGCTTTATGCTACAGGGGGCGCAGAGCGAGCAGTACTTC. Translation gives CASSFMLQGAQSEQYF.

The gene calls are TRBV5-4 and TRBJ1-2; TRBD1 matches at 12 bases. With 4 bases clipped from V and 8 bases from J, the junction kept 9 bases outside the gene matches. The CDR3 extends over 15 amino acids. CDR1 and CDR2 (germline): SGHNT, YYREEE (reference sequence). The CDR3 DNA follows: TGTGCCAGCAGCACAGGGACAGGGGGCGCGCGGGGCTACACCTTC. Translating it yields CASSTGTGGARGYTF.

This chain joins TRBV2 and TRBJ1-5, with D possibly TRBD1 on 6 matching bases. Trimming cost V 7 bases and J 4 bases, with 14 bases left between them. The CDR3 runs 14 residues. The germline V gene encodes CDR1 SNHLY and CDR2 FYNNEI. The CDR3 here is CASTEQGSNQPQHF. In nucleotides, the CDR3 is TGTGCCAGCACCGAACAGGGTTCAAATCAGCCCCAGCATTTT.

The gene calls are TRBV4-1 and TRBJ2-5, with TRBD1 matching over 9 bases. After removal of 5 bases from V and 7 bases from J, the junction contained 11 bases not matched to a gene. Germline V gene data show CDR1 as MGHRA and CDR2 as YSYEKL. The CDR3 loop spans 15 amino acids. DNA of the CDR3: TGCGCCAGCAGCGCTGGGACAGGGAGTGTTCCGACCCAGTACTTC. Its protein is CASSAGTGSVPTQYF.

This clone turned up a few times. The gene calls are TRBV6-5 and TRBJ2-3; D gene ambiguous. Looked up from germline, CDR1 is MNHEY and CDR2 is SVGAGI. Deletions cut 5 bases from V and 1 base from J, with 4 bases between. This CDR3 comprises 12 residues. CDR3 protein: CASSRGTDTQYF. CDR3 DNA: TGTGCCAGCAGTAGGGGCACAGATACGCAGTATTTT.

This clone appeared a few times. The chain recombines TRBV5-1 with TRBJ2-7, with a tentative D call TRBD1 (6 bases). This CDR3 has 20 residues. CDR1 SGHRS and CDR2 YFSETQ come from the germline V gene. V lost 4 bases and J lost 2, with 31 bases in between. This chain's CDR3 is CASSPEPVGKGVGVAYEQYF. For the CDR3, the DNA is TGCGCCAGCAGCCCAGAACCGGTCGGCAAGGGGGTTGGGGTCGCCTACGAGCAGTACTTC.

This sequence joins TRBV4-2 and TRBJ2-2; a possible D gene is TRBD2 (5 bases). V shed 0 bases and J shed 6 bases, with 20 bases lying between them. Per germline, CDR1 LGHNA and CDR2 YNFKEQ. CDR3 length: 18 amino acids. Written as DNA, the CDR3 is TGTGCCAGCAGCCAAGAAATATATGGGAGTGGAACCCCCGGGGAGCTGTTTTTT. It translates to CASSQEIYGSGTPGELFF.

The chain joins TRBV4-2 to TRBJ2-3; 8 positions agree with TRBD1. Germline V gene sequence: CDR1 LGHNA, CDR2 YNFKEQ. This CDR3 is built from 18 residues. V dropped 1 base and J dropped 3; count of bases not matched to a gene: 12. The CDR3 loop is CASSQVPGQGVVTDTQYF. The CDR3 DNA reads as TGTGCCAGCAGCCAAGTGCCAGGACAGGGAGTTGTAACAGATACGCAGTATTTT.

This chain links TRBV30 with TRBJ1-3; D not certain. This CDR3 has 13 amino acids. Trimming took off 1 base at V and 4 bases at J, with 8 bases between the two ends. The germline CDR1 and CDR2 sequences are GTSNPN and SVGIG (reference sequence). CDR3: CAWSAKAGNTIYF. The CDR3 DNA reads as TGTGCCTGGAGTGCGAAAGCCGGAAACACCATATATTTT.

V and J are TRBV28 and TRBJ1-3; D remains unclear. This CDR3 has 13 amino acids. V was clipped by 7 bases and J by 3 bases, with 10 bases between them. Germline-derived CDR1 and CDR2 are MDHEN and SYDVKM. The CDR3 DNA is TGTGCCAGCACCTTGGGCTATGGAAACACCATATATTTT. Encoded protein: CASTLGYGNTIYF.